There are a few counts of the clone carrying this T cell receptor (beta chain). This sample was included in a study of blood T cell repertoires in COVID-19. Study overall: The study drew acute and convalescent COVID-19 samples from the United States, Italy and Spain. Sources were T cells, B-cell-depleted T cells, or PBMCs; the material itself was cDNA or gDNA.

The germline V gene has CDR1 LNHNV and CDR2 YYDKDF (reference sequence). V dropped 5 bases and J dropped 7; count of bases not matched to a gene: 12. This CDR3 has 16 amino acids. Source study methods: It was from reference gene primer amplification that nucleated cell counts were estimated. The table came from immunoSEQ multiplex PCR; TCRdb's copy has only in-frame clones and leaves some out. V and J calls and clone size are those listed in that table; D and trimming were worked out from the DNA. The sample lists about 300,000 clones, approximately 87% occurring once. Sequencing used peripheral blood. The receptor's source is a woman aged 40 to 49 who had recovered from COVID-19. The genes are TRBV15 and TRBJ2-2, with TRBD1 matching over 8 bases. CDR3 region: CATSPRAGGKDGELFF. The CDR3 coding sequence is TGTGCCACCAGCCCGCGGGCAGGGGGCAAGGACGGGGAGCTGTTTTTT.